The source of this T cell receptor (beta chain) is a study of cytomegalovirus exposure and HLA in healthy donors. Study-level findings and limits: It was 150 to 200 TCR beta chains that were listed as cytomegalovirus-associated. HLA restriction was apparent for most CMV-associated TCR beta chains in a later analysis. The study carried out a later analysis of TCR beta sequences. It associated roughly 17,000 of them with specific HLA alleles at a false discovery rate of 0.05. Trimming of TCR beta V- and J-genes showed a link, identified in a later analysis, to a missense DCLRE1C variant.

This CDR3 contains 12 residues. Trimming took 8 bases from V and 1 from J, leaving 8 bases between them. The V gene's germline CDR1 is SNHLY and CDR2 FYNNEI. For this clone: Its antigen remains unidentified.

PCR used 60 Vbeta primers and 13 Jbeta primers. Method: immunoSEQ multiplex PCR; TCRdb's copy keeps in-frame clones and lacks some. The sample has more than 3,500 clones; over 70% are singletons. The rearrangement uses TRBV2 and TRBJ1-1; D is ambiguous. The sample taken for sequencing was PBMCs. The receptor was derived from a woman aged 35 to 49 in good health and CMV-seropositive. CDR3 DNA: TGTGCCAGCCGGCCAGGGAACACTGAAGCTTTCTTT. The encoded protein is CASRPGNTEAFF.